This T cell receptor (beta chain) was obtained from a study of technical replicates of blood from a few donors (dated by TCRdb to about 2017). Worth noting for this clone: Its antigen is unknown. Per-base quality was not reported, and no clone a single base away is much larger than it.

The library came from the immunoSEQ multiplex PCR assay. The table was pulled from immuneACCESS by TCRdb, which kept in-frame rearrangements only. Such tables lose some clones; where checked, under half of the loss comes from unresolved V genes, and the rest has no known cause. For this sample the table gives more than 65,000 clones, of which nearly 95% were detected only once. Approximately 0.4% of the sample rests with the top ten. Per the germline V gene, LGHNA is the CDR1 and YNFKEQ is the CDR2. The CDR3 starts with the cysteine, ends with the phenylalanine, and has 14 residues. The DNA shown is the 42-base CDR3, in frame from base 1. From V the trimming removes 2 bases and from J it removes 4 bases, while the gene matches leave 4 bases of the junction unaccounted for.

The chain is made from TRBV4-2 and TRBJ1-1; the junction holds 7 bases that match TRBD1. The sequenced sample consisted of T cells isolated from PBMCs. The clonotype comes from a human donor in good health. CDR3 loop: CASSQTGQSTEAFF. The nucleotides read TGTGCCAGCAGCCAAACGGGACAGTCCACTGAAGCTTTCTTT.